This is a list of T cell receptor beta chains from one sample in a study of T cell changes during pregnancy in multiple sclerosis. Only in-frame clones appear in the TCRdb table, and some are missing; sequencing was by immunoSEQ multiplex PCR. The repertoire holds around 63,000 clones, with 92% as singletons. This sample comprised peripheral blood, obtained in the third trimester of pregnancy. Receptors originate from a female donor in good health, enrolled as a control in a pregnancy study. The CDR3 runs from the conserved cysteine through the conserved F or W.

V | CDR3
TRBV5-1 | CASSPRQDHSPLHF
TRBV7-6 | CASSPLQGENYEQYF
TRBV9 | CASSVALTNTGELFF
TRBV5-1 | CASSLEGGPGANVLTF
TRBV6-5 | CASSQGAIGANVLTF
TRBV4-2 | CASSQGGARIGETQYF
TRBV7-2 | CASSQQTAANEQFF
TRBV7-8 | CASRGQSLNQPQHF
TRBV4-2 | CASSLLAGAGEQFF
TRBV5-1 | CASSSTGDEQFF
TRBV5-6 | CASSVGGFANTGELFF
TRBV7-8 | CASSLKPWRGPERTGELFF
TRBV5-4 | CASSLVQQETQYF
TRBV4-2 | CASSTGPSYGYTF
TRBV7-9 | CASSLEGSAGKFESPLHF
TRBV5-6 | CASRAAGNNYGYTF
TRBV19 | CASTDRSMNTEAFF